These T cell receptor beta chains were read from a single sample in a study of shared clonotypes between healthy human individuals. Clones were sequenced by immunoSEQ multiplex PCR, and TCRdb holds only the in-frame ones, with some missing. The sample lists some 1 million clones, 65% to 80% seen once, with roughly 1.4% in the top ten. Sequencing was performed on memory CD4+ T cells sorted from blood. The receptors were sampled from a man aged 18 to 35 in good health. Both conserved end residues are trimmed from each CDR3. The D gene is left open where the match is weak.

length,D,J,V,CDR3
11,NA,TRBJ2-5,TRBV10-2,ASGEQGVGTQY
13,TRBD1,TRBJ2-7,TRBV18,ASSQGAVDSNEQY
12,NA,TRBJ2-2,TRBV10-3,AISESMDSGELF
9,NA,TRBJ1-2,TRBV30,ASDNIYGYT
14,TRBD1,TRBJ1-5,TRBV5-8,ASSWGDSYSNQPQH
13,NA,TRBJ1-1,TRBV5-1,ASSSQESGNTEAF
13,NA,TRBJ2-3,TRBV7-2,ASSLGGGNTDTQY
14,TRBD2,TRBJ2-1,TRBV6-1,ASSEAMTSGYNEQF
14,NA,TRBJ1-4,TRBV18,ASSPLTGTVNEKLF
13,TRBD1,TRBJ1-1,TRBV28,ASSSEGAMNTEAF
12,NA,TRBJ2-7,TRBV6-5,ASRPPQGTGEQY
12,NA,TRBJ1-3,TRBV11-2,ASSVRFSGNTIY
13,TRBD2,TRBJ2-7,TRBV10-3,AISELRGSSYEQY
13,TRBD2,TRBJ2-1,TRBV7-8,ASSLLAGGTNEQF
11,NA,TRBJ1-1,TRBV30,AWSEGGNTEAF
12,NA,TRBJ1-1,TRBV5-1,ASSGSQANTGAF
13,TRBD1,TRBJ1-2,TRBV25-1,ASSEVGRGPEGYT
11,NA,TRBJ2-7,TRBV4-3,ASSQDVGDEQY
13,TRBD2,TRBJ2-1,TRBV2,ASSDFLGGDNEQF
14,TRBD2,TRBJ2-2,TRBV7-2,ASSLVRASGSGELF
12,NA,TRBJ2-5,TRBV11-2,ASSLWGHGETQY
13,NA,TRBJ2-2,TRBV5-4,ASSLADGSTGELF
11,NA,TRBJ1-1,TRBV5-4,ASRPDTLGEAF
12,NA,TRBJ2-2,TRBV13,ASSSLANTGELF
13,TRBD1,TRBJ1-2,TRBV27,ASSLSGGQNYGYT
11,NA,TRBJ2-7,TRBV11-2,ASSLVPLSEQY
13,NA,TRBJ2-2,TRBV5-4,ASSLGKMNTGELF
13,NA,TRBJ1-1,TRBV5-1,ASSLDQLAGTEAF
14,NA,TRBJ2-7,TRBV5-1,ASSPALGSSAYEQY
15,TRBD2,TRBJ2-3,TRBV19,ASSSRTSGRSTDTQY
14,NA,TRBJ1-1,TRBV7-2,ASSIPLGGVNTEAF
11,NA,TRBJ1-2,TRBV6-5,ASSPRENYGYT
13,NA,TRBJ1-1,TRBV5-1,ASSLGLSQNTEAF
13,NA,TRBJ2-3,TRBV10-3,AISDFRASTDTQY
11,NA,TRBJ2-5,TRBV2,ASTWGSGETQY
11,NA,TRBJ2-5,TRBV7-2,ASSLTGWETQY
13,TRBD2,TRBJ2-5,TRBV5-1,ASSSLAGGEETQY
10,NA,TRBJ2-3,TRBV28,ASSPGTLAPY
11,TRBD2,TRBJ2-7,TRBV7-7,ASSLGLAGEQY
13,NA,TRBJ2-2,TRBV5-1,ASSLVGTNTGELF
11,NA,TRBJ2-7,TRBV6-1,ASRKNPSGEQY
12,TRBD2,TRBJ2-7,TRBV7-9,ASSLLVAGDEQY
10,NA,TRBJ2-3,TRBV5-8,ASSPGRDTQY
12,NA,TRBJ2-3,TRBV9,ASSVRRAGDTQY
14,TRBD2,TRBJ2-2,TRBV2,ASSQGTSGRVGELF